The clone carrying this T cell receptor (beta chain) was detected once. These data come from a study of blood T cell repertoires in COVID-19. The CDR3 contains 12 residues. V dropped 4 bases and J dropped 8 bases, with 11 bases sitting between them. The germline gives CDR1 SNHLY, CDR2 FYNNEI. The participants were between roughly 18 and 90 years old and came from 24 US areas. In assigning cohorts, the study relied on participant-reported clinical history. Recovered participants had two consecutive negative NP/OP PCR tests, healthcare professional clearance, or symptom resolution. In the original workflow: By means of reference gene primer amplification, nucleated cell counts were estimated. Profiling relied on immunoSEQ multiplex PCR, and the TCRdb table lists in-frame clones only, not all of them. V and J calls and clone size are those listed in that table; D and trimming were worked out from the DNA. The data contain 350,000 to 450,000 clones, 75% to 90% of them singletons.

The clonotype originates from a woman aged 50 to 60 who had recovered from COVID-19. The rearrangement joins TRBV2 to TRBJ1-2, with a weak D call TRBD1 (6 bases). Sequenced input: PBMCs or T cells enriched from blood (not recorded which). CDR3 sequence (DNA): TGTGCCAGCAGTGCAGGGGTCGGAGGCTACACCTTC. Amino acids: CASSAGVGGYTF.